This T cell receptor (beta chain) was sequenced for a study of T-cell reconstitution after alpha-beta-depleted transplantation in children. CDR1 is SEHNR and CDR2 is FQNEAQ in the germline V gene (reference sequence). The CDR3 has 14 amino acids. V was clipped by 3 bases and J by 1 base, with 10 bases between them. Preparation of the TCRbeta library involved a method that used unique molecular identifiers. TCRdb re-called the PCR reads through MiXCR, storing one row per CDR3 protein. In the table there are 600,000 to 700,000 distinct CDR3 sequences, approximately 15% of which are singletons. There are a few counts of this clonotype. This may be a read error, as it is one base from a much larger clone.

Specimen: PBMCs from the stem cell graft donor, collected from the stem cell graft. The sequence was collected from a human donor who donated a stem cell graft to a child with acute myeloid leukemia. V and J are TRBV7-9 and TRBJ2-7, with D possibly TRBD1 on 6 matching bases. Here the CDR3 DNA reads TGTGCCAGCAGCTTCGAACAGGGATCCTACGAGCAGTACTTC. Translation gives CASSFEQGSYEQYF.